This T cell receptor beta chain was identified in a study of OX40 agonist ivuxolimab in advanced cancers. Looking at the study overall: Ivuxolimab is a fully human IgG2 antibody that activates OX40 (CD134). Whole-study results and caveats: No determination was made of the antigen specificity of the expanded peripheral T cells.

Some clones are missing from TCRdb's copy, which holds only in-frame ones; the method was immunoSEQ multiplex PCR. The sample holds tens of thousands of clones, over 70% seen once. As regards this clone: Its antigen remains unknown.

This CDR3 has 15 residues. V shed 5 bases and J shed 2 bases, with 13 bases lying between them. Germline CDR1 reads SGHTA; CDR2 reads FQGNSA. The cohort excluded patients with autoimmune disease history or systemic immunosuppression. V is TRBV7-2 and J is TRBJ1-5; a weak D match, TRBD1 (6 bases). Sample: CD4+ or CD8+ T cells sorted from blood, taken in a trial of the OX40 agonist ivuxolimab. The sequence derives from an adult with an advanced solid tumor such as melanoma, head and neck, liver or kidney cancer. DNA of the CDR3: TGTGCCAGCAGCAAAGGGGGGTTTGGCAATCAGCCCCAGCATTTT. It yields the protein CASSKGGFGNQPQHF.